This T cell receptor (beta chain) was documented in a study of blood T cell repertoires in COVID-19. CDR1 and CDR2 (germline): SGDLS, YYNGEE. The CDR3 is 14 amino acids. V was clipped by 1 base and J by 2 bases, with 10 bases between them. Here immunoSEQ multiplex PCR was the method, and the copy in TCRdb shows in-frame clones only, minus some. Of approximately 100,000 clones in the sample, more than 60% were seen once. The TCR was taken from a man between 65 and 79 years old with acute or convalescent COVID-19. The rearrangement links TRBV9 to TRBJ2-7; TRBD2 might be the D (6 bases). The sequencing input was peripheral blood. The CDR3 region is CASSVNSGPYEQYF. The CDR3 bases are TGTGCCAGCAGCGTAAATAGCGGACCCTACGAGCAGTACTTC.